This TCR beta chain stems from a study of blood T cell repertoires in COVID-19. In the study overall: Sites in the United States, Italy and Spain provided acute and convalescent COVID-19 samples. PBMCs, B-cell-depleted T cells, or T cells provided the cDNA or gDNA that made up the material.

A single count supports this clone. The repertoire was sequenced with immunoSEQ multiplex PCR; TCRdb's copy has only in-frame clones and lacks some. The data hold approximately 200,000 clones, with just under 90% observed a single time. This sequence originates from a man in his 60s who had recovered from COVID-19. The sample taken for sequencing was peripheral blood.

Here the CDR3 reads CAWSTPGGSSNQPQHF. The CDR3, as DNA: TGTGCCTGGAGTACCCCAGGGGGCTCTAGCAATCAGCCCCAGCATTTT. The J gene is TRBJ1-5, the V gene TRBV30; 8 bases are shared with TRBD1. Germline CDR1 and CDR2: GTSNPN and SVGIG (reference sequence). CDR3 size: 16 residues. V shed 2 bases and J 0 bases; nucleotides not matched to a gene: 6.